This TCR beta chain is drawn from a study of T cell repertoires in cytomegalovirus infection. Study overall: Signatures in public TCR beta sequences pointed to both CMV infection and matching HLA type. Study results and limitations: CMV-specific HLA-C-restricted TCR beta clonotypes dominated the ex vivo response. CMV carriers with the relevant HLA were identified by cumulative public TCR beta family frequency.

This clonotype has a handful of counts. Its antigen is not known. V lost 7 bases and J 2 bases, leaving 8 bases between the germline ends. The CDR3 length is 12 residues. Germline V gene lookup returns CDR1 MDHEN and CDR2 SYDVKM. TCRdb re-analysed the reads in MiXCR, keeping a single row per CDR3 protein. The sample shows approximately 100,000 distinct CDR3 sequences, 42% of them seen only once. The rearrangement joins TRBV28 to TRBJ1-1; D is undetermined. The clonotype originates from a human donor in good health (CMV status not recorded). Some clones in this sample may be carry-over from other donors' samples. The sequencing used CD8+ T cells from cultured PBMCs, collected from culture after CMV antigen stimulation. CDR3 in amino acids: CASKDPNTEAFF. CDR3 coding DNA: TGTGCCAGCAAGGACCCAAACACTGAAGCTTTCTTT.